A selection of T cell receptor beta chains follows, all from one sample in a study of PD-L1 blockade in urothelial cancer. Only in-frame clones appear in the TCRdb table, and some are missing; sequencing was by immunoSEQ multiplex PCR. This table has roughly 110,000 clones, 80% to 95% appearing once. Sample: PBMCs, taken around atezolizumab (anti-PD-L1) treatment. These receptors were obtained from a man aged 60 to 69 with urothelial cancer. CDR3s include the opening cysteine and the closing phenylalanine or tryptophan. The order of the fields is V gene, clone size, J gene, D gene, CDR3 DNA, CDR3 protein. The D gene is left open where the match is weak. Only part of the rows carry a size: once, few, many, or a class if the clone is expanded.

TRBV6-5	-	TRBJ2-7	-	TGTGCCAGCAGTTACCGGGTTTTCCACGAGCAGTACTTC	CASSYRVFHEQYF
TRBV7-2	-	TRBJ2-2	-	TGTGCCAGCAGCCCAAGGACAGCCGGGGAGCTGTTTTTT	CASSPRTAGELFF
TRBV9	-	TRBJ2-7	-	TGTGCCAGCAGCGAGAGGACGACTAGTATCGACGAGCAGTACTTC	CASSERTTSIDEQYF
TRBV4-3	-	TRBJ2-2	TRBD2	TGCGCCAGCAGCCAAGATGCGGGAGTGACTGGGGAGCTGTTTTTT	CASSQDAGVTGELFF
TRBV15	once	TRBJ1-5	TRBD1	TGTGCCACCAGCAGGCGAGGGACAGTCGATCAGCCCCAGCATTTT	CATSRRGTVDQPQHF
TRBV2	-	TRBJ2-2	TRBD2	TGTGCCAGCAGCCTCTCCCCCGGGACTAGCGGGGGGCTCGGCCAAGCGAACACCGGGGAGCTGTTTTTT	CASSLSPGTSGGLGQANTGELFF
TRBV18	few	TRBJ1-1	-	TGTGCCAGCTCACCACCGGGCCGGGGAGAGACTGAAGCTTTCTTT	CASSPPGRGETEAFF
TRBV6-1	-	TRBJ2-3	TRBD1	TGTGCCAGCAGTGATTTGGACAGGGGAGTGGATACGCAGTATTTT	CASSDLDRGVDTQYF
TRBV28	-	TRBJ2-5	-	TGTGCCAGCAGCTCCTCGGGGGTGAAACAAGAGACCCAGTACTTC	CASSSSGVKQETQYF
TRBV7-2	-	TRBJ2-7	-	TGTGCCAGCAGCTTAAATGGGGCAGGCCCCTACGAGCAGTACTTC	CASSLNGAGPYEQYF
TRBV15	-	TRBJ2-3	TRBD2	TGTGCCACCAGCAGAGGTTCGGCGGGAGCGGGCACAGATACGCAGTATTTT	CATSRGSAGAGTDTQYF
TRBV28	-	TRBJ2-7	TRBD2	TGTGCCAGCAGTACTAGCGGGGCCGGAAGGGACGCCTACGAGCAGTACTTC	CASSTSGAGRDAYEQYF
TRBV5-5	-	TRBJ2-1	TRBD2	TGTGCCAGCAGCTCCCTAGCGGGGGGTTACAATGAGCAGTTCTTC	CASSSLAGGYNEQFF
TRBV29-1	-	TRBJ1-6	-	TGCAGCGTTGAAGAGTATACGGGGTCACCCCTCCACTTT	CSVEEYTGSPLHF
TRBV2	-	TRBJ2-3	TRBD2	TGTGCCAGCAGACCGGGTCCAGCGGGGGGGCCGCAGTATTTT	CASRPGPAGGPQYF
TRBV6-4	-	TRBJ1-5	TRBD1	TGTGCCAGCAGAGAGGCTAGCTCGGGACAGGGGGCCGCCAATCAGCCCCAGCATTTT	CASREASSGQGAANQPQHF
TRBV7-2	-	TRBJ2-1	TRBD2	TGTGCCAGCAGCATTAATGGGGCGGGACTAAATGAGCAGTTCTTC	CASSINGAGLNEQFF
TRBV23-1	-	TRBJ2-7	TRBD2	TGCGCCAGCCCCCCCCTAGGACTAGCGGGGGTTTACGAGCAGTACTTC	CASPPLGLAGVYEQYF
TRBV30	-	TRBJ2-1	TRBD2	TGTGCCTGGAGTGTCTTCGGGGGGGCCCAAGAGCAGTTCTTC	CAWSVFGGAQEQFF
TRBV6-4	-	TRBJ1-2	TRBD1	TGTGCCAGCAGTGATTCGGCTGTCTGGACAGGGGACTGGAATGGCTACACCTTC	CASSDSAVWTGDWNGYTF
TRBV30	-	TRBJ2-1	-	TGTGCCTGGAGTCCCCTCGGGGTGAGCAATGAGCAGTTCTTC	CAWSPLGVSNEQFF
TRBV6-5	-	TRBJ1-1	TRBD1	TGTGCCAGCAGTAGACAGGGAAACACTGAAGCTTTCTTT	CASSRQGNTEAFF
TRBV6-5	-	TRBJ2-7	TRBD2	TGTGCCAGCAGTTCTAGCGGGAGATCCTACGAGCAGTACTTC	CASSSSGRSYEQYF
TRBV7-9	-	TRBJ2-7	TRBD1	TGTGCCAGCAGCTCCCCTGATGACAGGGGCTACGAGCAGTACTTC	CASSSPDDRGYEQYF
TRBV23-1	-	TRBJ1-1	-	TGCGCCAGCAGTCAACACCGAGACTCAGAATCCAGTGAAGCTTTCTTT	CASSQHRDSESSEAFF
TRBV5-1	-	TRBJ1-1	-	TGCGCCAGCAGCTTAGGACGGACAGAGAACACTGAAGCTTTCTTT	CASSLGRTENTEAFF
TRBV5-4	-	TRBJ2-1	TRBD2	TGTGCCAGCAGCTCACAAACGGTAGCGGGAGGGCTGTTCTTC	CASSSQTVAGGLFF
TRBV4-3	-	TRBJ1-2	TRBD1	TGCGCCAGCAGCCAAGTGGGACAGGGGGGTTTCGGCTACACCTTC	CASSQVGQGGFGYTF
TRBV7-6	-	TRBJ1-4	-	TGTGCCAGCGGCAGATCTAATGAAAAACTGTTTTTT	CASGRSNEKLFF
TRBV30	-	TRBJ2-5	TRBD1	TGTGCCTGGAGTGTAGTTGGGACAGGGGGAAACTTC	CAWSVVGTGGNF
TRBV5-4	-	TRBJ1-6	TRBD1	TGTGCCAGCAGCTTGGACAGGGGAAATTCACCCCTCCACTTT	CASSLDRGNSPLHF
TRBV5-4	-	TRBJ2-2	-	TGTGCCAGCAGCTACGACCGGAGGGCCGGGGAGCTGTTTTTT	CASSYDRRAGELFF
TRBV7-2	-	TRBJ1-2	TRBD1	TGTGCCAGCAGCTCCCGACAGGGGGCGTTCGGTGGCTACACCTTC	CASSSRQGAFGGYTF
TRBV5-1	-	TRBJ1-3	TRBD1	TGCGCCAGCAGCTTCGGGACAGTCGATTCTGGAAACACCATATATTTT	CASSFGTVDSGNTIYF